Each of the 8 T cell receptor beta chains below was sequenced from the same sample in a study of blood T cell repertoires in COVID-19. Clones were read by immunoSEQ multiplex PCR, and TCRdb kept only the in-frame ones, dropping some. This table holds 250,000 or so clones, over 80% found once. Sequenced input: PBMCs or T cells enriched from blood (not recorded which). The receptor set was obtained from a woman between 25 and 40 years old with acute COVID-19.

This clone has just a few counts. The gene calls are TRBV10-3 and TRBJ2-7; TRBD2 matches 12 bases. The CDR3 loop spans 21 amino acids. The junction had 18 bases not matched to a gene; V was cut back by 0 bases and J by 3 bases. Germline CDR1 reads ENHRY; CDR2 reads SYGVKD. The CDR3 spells CAISESTGAASGRALLYEQYF. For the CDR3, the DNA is TGTGCCATCAGTGAGTCTACTGGGGCGGCTAGCGGGAGGGCTCTCCTCTACGAGCAGTACTTC.

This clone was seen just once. DNA for the CDR3: TGTGCCAGCAGCTCTCGGACTAGCGGAACCTACGAGCAGTACTTC. This encodes CASSSRTSGTYEQYF. The genes are TRBV7-2 and TRBJ2-7; 10 bases match TRBD2. Trimming cost V 4 bases and J 2 bases; bases outside gene matches: 5. CDR3 size: 15 residues. Germline V lookup: CDR1 SGHTA, CDR2 FQGNSA.

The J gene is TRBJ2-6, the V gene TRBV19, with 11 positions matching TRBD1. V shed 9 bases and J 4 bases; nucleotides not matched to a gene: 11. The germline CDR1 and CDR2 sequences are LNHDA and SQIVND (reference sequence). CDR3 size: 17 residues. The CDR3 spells CASRVGQGATGANVLTF. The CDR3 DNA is TGTGCCAGCCGGGTTGGACAGGGGGCTACCGGGGCCAACGTCCTGACTTTC.

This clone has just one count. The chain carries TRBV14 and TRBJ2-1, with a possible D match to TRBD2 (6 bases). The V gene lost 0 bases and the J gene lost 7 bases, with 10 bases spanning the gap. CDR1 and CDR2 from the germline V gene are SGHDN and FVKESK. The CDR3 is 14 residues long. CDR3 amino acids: CASSQDNGGNEQFF. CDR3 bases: TGTGCCAGCAGCCAAGACAACGGAGGGAATGAGCAGTTCTTC.

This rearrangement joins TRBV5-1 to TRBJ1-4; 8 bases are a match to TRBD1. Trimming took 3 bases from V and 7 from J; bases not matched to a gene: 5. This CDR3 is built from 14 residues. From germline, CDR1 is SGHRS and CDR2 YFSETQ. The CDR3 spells CASSSGQGTEKLFF. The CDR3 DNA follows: TGCGCCAGCAGCTCCGGACAGGGTACTGAAAAACTGTTTTTT.

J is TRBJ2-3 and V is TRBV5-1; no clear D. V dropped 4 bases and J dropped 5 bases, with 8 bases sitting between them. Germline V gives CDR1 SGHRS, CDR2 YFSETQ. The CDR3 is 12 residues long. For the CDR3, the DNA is TGCGCCAGCAGCGTAGGCGGAGATACGCAGTATTTT. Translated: CASSVGGDTQYF.

CDR3 region: CASSFGTRDSYNSPLHF. The DNA for the CDR3 is TGTGCCAGCAGTTTCGGGACTCGGGACTCCTATAATTCACCCCTCCACTTT. The V gene is TRBV28, the J gene TRBJ1-6; D possibly corresponds to TRBD1 (5 bases). The length of the CDR3 is 17 residues. CDR1 is MDHEN and CDR2 is SYDVKM in the germline V gene. Trimming shortened V by 3 bases and J by 0 bases, and 12 bases separated the two germline ends. Drawing the rest from reference TRBV28 and TRBJ1-6, the complete variable domain is DVKVTQSSRYLVKRTGEKVFLECVQDMDHENMFWYRQDPGLGLRLIYFSYDVKMKEKGDIPEGYSVSREKKERFSLILESASTNQTSMYLCASSFGTRDSYNSPLHFGNGTRLTVT.

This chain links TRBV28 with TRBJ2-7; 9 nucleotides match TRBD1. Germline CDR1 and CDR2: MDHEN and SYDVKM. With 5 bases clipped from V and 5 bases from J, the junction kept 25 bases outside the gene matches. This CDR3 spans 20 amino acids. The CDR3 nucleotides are TGTGCCAGCAGTACGAACTGGGACAGGGAAAAGCTCAGCATTGACCACGAGCAGTACTTC. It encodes CASSTNWDREKLSIDHEQYF.